This T cell receptor beta chain was captured by sequencing in a study of cytomegalovirus exposure and HLA in healthy donors. At the level of the study: Earlier, about 179 million T cells were analyzed, and 90 million to 120 million unique TCR beta sequences were found among them.

The PCR ran on 60 Vbeta and 13 Jbeta primers. The protocol was immunoSEQ multiplex PCR, while the TCRdb copy is restricted to in-frame clones and leaves out a portion. The sample holds 100,000 to 150,000 clones, 75% to 85% seen once. As regards this clone: What it binds is not known.

CDR1 is MNHNS and CDR2 is SASEGT in the germline V gene. The V and J ends lost 0 bases and 5 bases respectively, with 14 bases between them. The CDR3 sequence is 15 residues long. The study's findings and limits: Across all donors, roughly uniform sequencing depth was an assumption of the presence/absence analyses. Later on, an analysis tied around 17,000 TCR beta sequences to HLA alleles at 0.05 false discovery rate. As a later analysis revealed, most CMV-associated TCR beta chains appeared HLA-restricted.

The chain links TRBV6-1 to TRBJ2-7, with D unclear. The receptor was derived from a female donor in good health and CMV-seropositive. Sequencing input: PBMCs. The CDR3 is CASSEAANYRHEQYF. The CDR3 nucleotides read TGTGCCAGCAGTGAAGCCGCGAACTATCGCCACGAGCAGTACTTC.